The clone carrying this T cell receptor beta chain was observed a few times. TCRdb recomputed calls from the 5' RACE reads with MiXCR, one row per CDR3 protein. Of tens of thousands of distinct CDR3 sequences in the sample, roughly 12% were seen once. The data were taken from a study of T-cell memory formation after mild COVID-19. Germline lookup yields CDR1 LGHNA and CDR2 YSLEER. V gave up 3 bases and J gave up 3 bases; unmatched junction bases: 10. This CDR3 comprises 17 residues. The sequencing sample was made of PBMCs or a T cell subset sorted from them (not recorded which). The receptor's source is a man younger than 35 who had mild COVID-19 (a few samples of this study predate the infection). Cell type and time point are not known. The chain employs TRBV4-3 and TRBJ1-4; 7 bases map to TRBD1. CDR3 sequence (DNA): TGCGCCAGCAGCCAGGAACCAGGGGGGCGGCCTAATGAAAAACTGTTTTTT. It is translated as CASSQEPGGRPNEKLFF.